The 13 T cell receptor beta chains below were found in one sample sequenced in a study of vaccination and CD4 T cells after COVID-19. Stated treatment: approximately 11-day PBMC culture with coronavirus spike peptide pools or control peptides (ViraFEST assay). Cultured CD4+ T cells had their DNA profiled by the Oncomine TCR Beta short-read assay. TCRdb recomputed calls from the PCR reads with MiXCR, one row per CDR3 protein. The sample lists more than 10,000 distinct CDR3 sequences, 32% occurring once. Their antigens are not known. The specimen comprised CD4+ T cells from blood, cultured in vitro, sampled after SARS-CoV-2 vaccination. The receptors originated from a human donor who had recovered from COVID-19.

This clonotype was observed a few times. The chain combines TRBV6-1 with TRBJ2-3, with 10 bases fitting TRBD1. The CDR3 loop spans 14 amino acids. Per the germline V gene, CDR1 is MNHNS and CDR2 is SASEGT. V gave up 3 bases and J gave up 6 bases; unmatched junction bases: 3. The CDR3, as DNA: TGTGCCAGCAGTGAGGGACAGGGGCGGGATACGCAGTATTTT. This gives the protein CASSEGQGRDTQYF.

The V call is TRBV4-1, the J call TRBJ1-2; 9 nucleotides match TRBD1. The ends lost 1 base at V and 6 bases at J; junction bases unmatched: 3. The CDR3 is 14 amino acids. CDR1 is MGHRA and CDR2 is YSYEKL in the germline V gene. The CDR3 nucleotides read TGCGCCAGCAGCCAAGGGGACAGGGAACATGGCTACACCTTC. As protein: CASSQGDREHGYTF.

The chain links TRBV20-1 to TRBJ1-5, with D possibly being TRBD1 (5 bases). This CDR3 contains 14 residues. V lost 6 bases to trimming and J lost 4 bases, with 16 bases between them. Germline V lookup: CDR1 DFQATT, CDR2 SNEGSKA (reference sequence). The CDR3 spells CSAQRGPLNQPQHF. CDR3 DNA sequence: TGCAGTGCACAGAGGGGACCGTTAAATCAGCCCCAGCATTTT.

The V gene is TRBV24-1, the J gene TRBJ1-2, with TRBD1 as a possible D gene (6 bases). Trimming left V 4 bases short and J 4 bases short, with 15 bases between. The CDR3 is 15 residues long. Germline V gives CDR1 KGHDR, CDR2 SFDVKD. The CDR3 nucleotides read TGTGCCACCAGTGACCGGACAGACTATTTCTATGGCTACACCTTC. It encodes CATSDRTDYFYGYTF.

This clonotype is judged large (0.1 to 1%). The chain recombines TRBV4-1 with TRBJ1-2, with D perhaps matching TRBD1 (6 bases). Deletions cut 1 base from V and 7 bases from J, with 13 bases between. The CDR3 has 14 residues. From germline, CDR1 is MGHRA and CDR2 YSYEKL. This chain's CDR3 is CASSQGAGAGGYTF. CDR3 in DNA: TGCGCCAGCAGCCAAGGGGCGGGGGCGGGTGGCTACACCTTC.

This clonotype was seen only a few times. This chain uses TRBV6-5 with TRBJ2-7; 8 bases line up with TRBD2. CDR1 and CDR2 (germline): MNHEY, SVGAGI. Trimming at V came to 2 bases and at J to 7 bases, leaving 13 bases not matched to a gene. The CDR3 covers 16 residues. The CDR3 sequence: CASSYAGSGGRWEQYF. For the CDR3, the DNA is TGTGCCAGCAGTTACGCTGGGTCGGGCGGGAGGTGGGAGCAGTACTTC.

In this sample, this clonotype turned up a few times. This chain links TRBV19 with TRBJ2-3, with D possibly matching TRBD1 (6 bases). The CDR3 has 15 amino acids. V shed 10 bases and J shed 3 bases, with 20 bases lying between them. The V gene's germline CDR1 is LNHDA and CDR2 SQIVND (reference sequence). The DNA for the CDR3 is TGTGCCACCCTACACAGGGACGCTCTGACAGATACGCAGTATTTT. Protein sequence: CATLHRDALTDTQYF.

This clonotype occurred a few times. This CDR3 is CASSRALNSGRAGEQFF. The DNA for the CDR3 is TGTGCCAGCAGTAGAGCCCTTAATAGCGGGAGGGCCGGAGAGCAGTTCTTC. The J gene is TRBJ2-1, the V gene TRBV6-1; TRBD2 matches 11 bases. Germline V gives CDR1 MNHNS, CDR2 SASEGT. CDR3 length: 17 residues. V shed 5 bases, J shed 10 bases, and the junction held 16 bases outside the gene matches.

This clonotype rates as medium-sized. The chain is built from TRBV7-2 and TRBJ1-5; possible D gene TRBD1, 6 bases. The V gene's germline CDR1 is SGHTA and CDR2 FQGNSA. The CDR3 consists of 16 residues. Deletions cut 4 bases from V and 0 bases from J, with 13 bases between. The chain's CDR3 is CASSSDRTLSNQPQHF. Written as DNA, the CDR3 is TGTGCCAGCAGCTCGGACAGAACCCTTAGCAATCAGCCCCAGCATTTT.

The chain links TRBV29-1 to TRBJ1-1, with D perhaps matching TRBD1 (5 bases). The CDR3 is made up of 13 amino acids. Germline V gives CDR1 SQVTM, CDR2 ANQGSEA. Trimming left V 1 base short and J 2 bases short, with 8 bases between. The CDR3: CSVEVGQNTEAFF. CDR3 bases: TGCAGCGTTGAAGTAGGACAAAACACTGAAGCTTTCTTT.

The CDR3: CSAPQGTSPRSSYNSPLHF. In DNA form, the CDR3 reads TGCAGTGCTCCACAGGGGACAAGTCCCAGAAGCTCCTATAATTCACCCCTCCACTTT. The rearrangement uses TRBV20-1 and TRBJ1-6; 7 bases are shared with TRBD1. Germline V CDR1 and CDR2: DFQATT, SNEGSKA (reference sequence). Losses at the gene ends were 5 bases for V and 0 bases for J; bases not matched to a gene: 16. The CDR3 covers 19 residues.

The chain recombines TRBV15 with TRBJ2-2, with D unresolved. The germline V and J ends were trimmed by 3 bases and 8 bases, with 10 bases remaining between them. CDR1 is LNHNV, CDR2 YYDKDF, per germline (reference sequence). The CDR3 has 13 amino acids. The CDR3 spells CATSSIGGGELFF. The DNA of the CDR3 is TGTGCCACCAGCAGTATCGGTGGTGGGGAGCTGTTTTTT.

The chain's CDR3 is CASRPTGEEYYGYTF. Here the CDR3 DNA reads TGTGCCAGCAGGCCAACAGGGGAGGAGTACTATGGCTACACCTTC. The chain uses TRBV5-6 and TRBJ1-2, with 7 bases matching TRBD1. CDR3 length equals 15 residues. J was trimmed by 3 bases and V by 5 bases; bases with no gene match: 10. Germline V gene data show CDR1 as SGHDT and CDR2 as YYEEEE.